This section outlines one T cell receptor beta chain sequence together with its context. The data derive from a study of blood T cell repertoires in COVID-19. Study information: COVID-19 samples, acute and convalescent, were from the United States, Italy and Spain. T cells, B-cell-depleted T cells, or PBMCs provided the cDNA or gDNA that served as material.

The V and J ends lost 6 bases and 7 bases, in that order; junction bases with no gene match: 4. From germline, CDR1 is SGHNT and CDR2 YYREEE (reference sequence). The CDR3 consists of 13 residues. In the original processing: Reference gene primer amplification yielded estimated nucleated cell counts. Profiling relied on immunoSEQ multiplex PCR, and the TCRdb table lists in-frame clones only, not all of them. The V and J calls and clone size were taken over from that table, and D and trimming were inferred from the DNA. The sample contains more than 250,000 clones, around 83% of which appear only once.

The J gene is TRBJ2-2, the V gene TRBV5-4, with 9 nucleotides matching TRBD1. The source material was peripheral blood. This receptor was obtained from a woman aged 45-65 years with acute or convalescent COVID-19. CDR3 residues: CASTGQGYGELFF. CDR3 bases: TGTGCCAGCACGGGACAGGGTTACGGGGAGCTGTTTTTT.